The clone carrying this T cell receptor beta chain was seen repeatedly, ten times or more. What it binds is not known. The data originate from a study of T-cell reconstitution after alpha-beta-depleted transplantation in children. Whole-study findings and limits: The study reportedly traced alpha-beta T cells about two months after transplant to several hundred expanded graft clones.

The CDR3 contains 14 residues. The J segment lost 5 bases and the V segment lost 5 bases, leaving 5 bases of the junction unmatched. Germline CDR1 DFQATT, CDR2 SNEGSKA (reference sequence). Preparation of the TCRbeta library used unique molecular identifiers. Using its own MiXCR run on the PCR reads, TCRdb lists one record per CDR3 protein. The sample contains approximately 17,000 distinct CDR3 sequences, less than 9.5% of which appear only once. This sequence joins TRBV20-1 and TRBJ2-3; 12 bases agree with TRBD2. Sequencing used PBMCs, mostly from graft donor cells, obtained 60 days after TCRalphabeta/CD19-depleted stem cell transplant. The origin of this receptor is a boy younger than two who had a stem cell transplant for Wiskott-Aldrich syndrome, so the T cells may come from the graft donor. CDR3 loop: CSAPTSGSQDTQYF. The CDR3 bases are TGCAGTGCTCCGACTAGCGGGAGCCAAGATACGCAGTATTTT.